Listed here is a single T cell receptor (beta chain). This record comes from a study of T cell responses to AZD1222 COVID-19 vaccine. Profiling relied on immunoSEQ multiplex PCR, and the TCRdb table lists in-frame clones only, not all of them. This table holds 110,000 to 150,000 clones, 90% to 95% found once. Trimming removed 5 bases from V and 8 bases from J; junction bases left unmatched: 7. The CDR3 runs to 15 residues. Germline values: CDR1 SQVTM, CDR2 ANQGSEA. The chain uses TRBV29-1 and TRBJ2-1; 15 bases match TRBD2. The sequencing used peripheral blood, collected after recovery from COVID-19. The TCR sequence derives from an adult who had recovered from COVID-19. In DNA, the CDR3 is TGCAGCGTTAGAGGACTAGCGGGAGGGGGGGATGAGCAGTTCTTC. This translates into CSVRGLAGGGDEQFF.